This T cell receptor beta chain was documented in a study of cytomegalovirus exposure and HLA in healthy donors. Primers: 60 Vbeta forward and 13 Jbeta reverse. Sequenced by immunoSEQ multiplex PCR; TCRdb stores in-frame clones only, minus some. The sample lists about 140,000 clones; around 82% were seen once. V lost 4 bases and J 0 bases, leaving 13 bases between the germline ends. The CDR3 sequence is 15 residues long. Germline-derived CDR1 and CDR2 are SGHRS and YFSETQ. This receptor was taken from a man in his fifties or sixties in good health and CMV-seronegative. Sequenced input: PBMCs. The J gene is TRBJ1-1, the V gene TRBV5-1; possible D gene TRBD1, 5 bases. The CDR3 spells CASSATEILNTEAFF. The CDR3 nucleotides are TGCGCCAGCAGCGCGACAGAAATATTGAACACTGAAGCTTTCTTT.